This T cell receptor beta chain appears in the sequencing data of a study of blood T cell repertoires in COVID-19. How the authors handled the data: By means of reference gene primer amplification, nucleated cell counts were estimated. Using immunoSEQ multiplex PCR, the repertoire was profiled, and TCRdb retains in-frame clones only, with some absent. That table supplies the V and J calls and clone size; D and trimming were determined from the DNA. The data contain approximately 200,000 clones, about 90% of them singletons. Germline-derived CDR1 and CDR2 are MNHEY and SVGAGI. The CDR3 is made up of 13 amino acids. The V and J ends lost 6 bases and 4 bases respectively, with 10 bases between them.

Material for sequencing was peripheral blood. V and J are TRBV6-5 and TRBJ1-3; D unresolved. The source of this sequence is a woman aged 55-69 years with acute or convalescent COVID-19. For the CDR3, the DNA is TGTGCCAGCAGGAGACTGTTGGGAAACACCATATATTTT. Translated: CASRRLLGNTIYF.